The T cell receptor beta chain under discussion was sequenced for a study of cytomegalovirus exposure and HLA in healthy donors. The PCR employed 60 Vbeta primers together with 13 Jbeta primers. Sequencing was performed with immunoSEQ multiplex PCR; in TCRdb, only in-frame clones are kept and a portion is missing. The table has approximately 140,000 clones, around three quarters seen once. Germline V lookup: CDR1 SGHAT, CDR2 FQNNGV. V was pared by 0 bases and J by 0 bases, with 6 bases between. This CDR3 region has 15 residues. This chain uses TRBV11-2 with TRBJ1-3; D gene uncertain. Sequencing was carried out using PBMCs. The clonotype was recovered from a man in his forties in good health and CMV-seropositive. DNA of the CDR3: TGTGCCAGCAGCTTAGATCCAGGCTCTGGAAACACCATATATTTT. Amino acids: CASSLDPGSGNTIYF.